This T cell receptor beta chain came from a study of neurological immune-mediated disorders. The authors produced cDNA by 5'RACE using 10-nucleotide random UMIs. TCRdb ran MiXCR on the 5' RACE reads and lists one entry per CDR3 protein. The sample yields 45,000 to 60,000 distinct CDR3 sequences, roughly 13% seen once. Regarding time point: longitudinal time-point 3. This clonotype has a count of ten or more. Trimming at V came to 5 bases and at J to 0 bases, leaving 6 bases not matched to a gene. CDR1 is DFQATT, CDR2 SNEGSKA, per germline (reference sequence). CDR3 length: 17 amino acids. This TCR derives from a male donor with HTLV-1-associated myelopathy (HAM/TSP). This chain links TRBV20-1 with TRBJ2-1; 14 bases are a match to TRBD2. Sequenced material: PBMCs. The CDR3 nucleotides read TGCAGTGCTCTACGGACTAGCGGGGGGAGCTCCTACAATGAGCAGTTCTTC. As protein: CSALRTSGGSSYNEQFF.